The next 24 T cell receptor beta chains were all read from a single sample in a study of technical replicates of blood from a few donors. Profiled with immunoSEQ multiplex PCR; TCRdb holds only in-frame clones, not every one. The table lists just under 100,000 clones, about 96% of them singletons. Sequenced: T cells isolated from PBMCs. All receptors derive from a human donor in good health.

The V gene is TRBV9, the J gene TRBJ2-6, with D tentatively TRBD2 (5 bases). The CDR3 length is 16 residues. With 4 bases removed from V and 3 bases from J, the gap between germline ends came to 14 bases. CDR1 SGDLS and CDR2 YYNGEE come from the germline V gene. CDR3 sequence reads: CASSPSGGDGANVLTF. DNA for the CDR3: TGTGCCAGCAGCCCTAGTGGAGGAGATGGGGCCAACGTCCTGACTTTC.

This clone was seen only once. This chain joins TRBV6-5 and TRBJ1-4; no reliable D call. The CDR3 covers 13 residues. Looked up from germline, CDR1 is MNHEY and CDR2 is SVGAGI. V dropped 4 bases and J dropped 7 bases, with 10 bases sitting between them. The chain's CDR3 is CASSWRLIEKLFF. CDR3 DNA: TGTGCCAGCAGTTGGAGACTGATTGAAAAACTGTTTTTT.

This chain connects TRBV7-2 to TRBJ2-1; D might be TRBD2 (6 bases). The ends were cut back, 5 bases at V and 6 bases at J, with 11 bases in the middle. The CDR3 contains 13 residues. Germline CDR1 SGHTA, CDR2 FQGNSA. CDR3: CASSETSFNEQFF. The CDR3 nucleotides read TGTGCCAGCAGCGAGACTAGTTTCAATGAGCAGTTCTTC.

The chain is built from TRBV11-2 and TRBJ2-1, with 10 bases identical to TRBD2. V trimming: 5 bases; J trimming: 4 bases; junction bases outside the gene matches: 5. The CDR3 extends over 15 amino acids. CDR1 is SGHAT and CDR2 is FQNNGV in the germline V gene. In nucleotides, the CDR3 is TGTGCCAGCAGCCTTAGGACTAGCGGTTACAATGAGCAGTTCTTC. Protein sequence: CASSLRTSGYNEQFF.

This clone is a singleton in its sample. CDR3 loop: CASSMGISSYEQYF. As DNA, the CDR3 is TGTGCCAGTAGTATGGGCATTAGCTCCTACGAGCAGTACTTC. V is TRBV19 and J is TRBJ2-7; D is ambiguous. V lost 3 bases to trimming and J lost 0 bases, with 9 bases between them. Germline values: CDR1 LNHDA, CDR2 SQIVND (reference sequence). This CDR3 is 14 amino acids long. The whole variable domain, filled in from reference TRBV19 and TRBJ2-7, reads DGGITQSPKYLFRKEGQNVTLSCEQNLNHDAMYWYRQDPGQGLRLIYYSQIVNDFQKGDIAEGYSVSREKKESFPLTVTSAQKNPTAFYLCASSMGISSYEQYFGPGTRLTVT.

The chain recombines TRBV19 with TRBJ2-4; a weak D match, TRBD1 (5 bases). Germline loops: CDR1 LNHDA, CDR2 SQIVND (reference sequence). V shed 5 bases and J shed 2 bases, with 10 bases lying between them. There are 14 residues in the CDR3. The CDR3 loop reads CASSPPGSKNIQYF. Written as DNA, the CDR3 is TGTGCCAGTAGTCCCCCAGGGTCCAAAAACATTCAGTACTTC.

V gene TRBV5-1 combines with J gene TRBJ2-1, with 9 positions matching TRBD2. The CDR3 is 17 amino acids. Germline V gene data show CDR1 as SGHRS and CDR2 as YFSETQ. Trimming cost V 0 bases and J 8 bases; bases outside gene matches: 12. The CDR3 protein is CASSLASSGMTTDEQFF. In DNA, the CDR3 is TGCGCCAGCAGCTTGGCCTCTAGCGGGATGACTACAGATGAGCAGTTCTTC.

The chain couples TRBV5-1 to TRBJ2-2; maybe TRBD2 (6 bases). The CDR3 totals 16 residues. V was cut by 0 bases and J by 2 bases, with 11 bases left in between. Germline V gene lookup returns CDR1 SGHRS and CDR2 YFSETQ. The CDR3 spells CASSLVFSGNTGELFF. Here the CDR3 DNA reads TGCGCCAGCAGCTTGGTGTTTAGCGGTAACACCGGGGAGCTGTTTTTT.

The CDR3 is CSVGGRSTEAFF. The CDR3 bases are TGCAGCGTTGGGGGGAGGTCCACTGAAGCTTTCTTT. The V call is TRBV29-1, the J call TRBJ1-1, with D maybe TRBD1 (5 bases). Germline CDR1 is SQVTM and CDR2 is ANQGSEA. CDR3 length: 12 residues. Trimming stripped 4 bases from V and 4 bases from J, with 10 bases between.

The chain employs TRBV19 and TRBJ2-2; 8 nucleotides match TRBD1. The CDR3 sequence is 14 residues long. Germline CDR1 reads LNHDA; CDR2 reads SQIVND (reference sequence). V dropped 6 bases and J dropped 6; count of bases not matched to a gene: 6. The CDR3 here is CASRKGQGAGELFF. The CDR3 nucleotides read TGTGCCAGTAGAAAAGGACAGGGAGCCGGGGAGCTGTTTTTT.

J is TRBJ2-1 and V is TRBV9; possible D gene TRBD1, 6 bases. From germline, CDR1 is SGDLS and CDR2 YYNGEE. The CDR3 is 19 residues long. V shed 1 base and J shed 2 bases, with 22 bases lying between them. The CDR3, as DNA: TGTGCCAGCAGCGTATTAAGATTAGACCCGGGACACCCCTACAATGAGCAGTTCTTC. This codes for CASSVLRLDPGHPYNEQFF.

J is TRBJ2-7 and V is TRBV9; TRBD2 matches at 8 bases. The germline V gene has CDR1 SGDLS and CDR2 YYNGEE. With V trimmed by 3 bases and J by 4 bases, 12 bases remained unmatched. This CDR3 has 16 residues. The CDR3 is CASSDYPGGPSYEQYF. CDR3 nucleotides: TGTGCCAGCAGCGACTACCCGGGGGGGCCGTCGTACGAGCAGTACTTC. Variable domain in full (rest from reference TRBV9 and TRBJ2-7): DSGVTQTPKHLITATGQRVTLRCSPRSGDLSVYWYQQSLDQGLQFLIQYYNGEERAKGNILERFSAQQFPDLHSELNLSSLELGDSALYFCASSDYPGGPSYEQYFGPGTRLTVT.

This clone was detected a few times. The chain joins TRBV18 to TRBJ1-1; D is ambiguous. Trimming removed 0 bases from V and 2 bases from J, with 7 bases in between. Germline CDR1 reads KGHSH; CDR2 reads LQKENI. This CDR3 contains 14 residues. CDR3 in DNA: TGTGCCAGCTCACCACCCGGTGGTAACACTGAAGCTTTCTTT. It codes for CASSPPGGNTEAFF.

CDR3 nucleotide sequence: TGTGCCAGCACCTTAGCGGGAGGGATCCACGAGCAGTACTTC. It is translated as CASTLAGGIHEQYF. This chain links TRBV28 with TRBJ2-7, with 11 nucleotides matching TRBD2. The germline CDR1 and CDR2 sequences are MDHEN and SYDVKM. The CDR3 runs 14 residues. The V and J ends lost 7 bases and 5 bases, in that order; junction bases with no gene match: 7.

The rearrangement joins TRBV6-1 to TRBJ1-5, with 10 bases matching TRBD1. CDR3 size: 14 residues. The trim removed 5 bases at V and 7 bases at J, leaving 5 bases unmatched. Germline CDR1 is MNHNS and CDR2 is SASEGT. CDR3 sequence reads: CASSWDRGTQPQHF. CDR3 DNA sequence: TGTGCCAGCAGTTGGGACAGGGGTACGCAGCCCCAGCATTTT.

J is TRBJ1-1 and V is TRBV7-3, with D possibly matching TRBD1 (5 bases). V was shortened by 2 bases and J by 6 bases, with 16 bases between the two germline ends. The CDR3 extends over 15 amino acids. Germline values: CDR1 SGHTA, CDR2 FQGTGA. The CDR3 protein is CASSLYAGGDAEAFF. CDR3 sequence (DNA): TGTGCCAGCAGCTTATATGCCGGGGGAGACGCTGAAGCTTTCTTT.

This chain joins TRBV27 and TRBJ2-1, with D possibly matching TRBD1 (5 bases). Germline V lookup: CDR1 MNHEY, CDR2 SMNVEV (reference sequence). The CDR3 is made up of 13 amino acids. V was shortened by 0 bases and J by 9 bases, with 9 bases between the two germline ends. The CDR3 loop is CASSLSGQVEQFF. CDR3 coding DNA: TGTGCCAGCAGTTTATCGGGGCAGGTTGAGCAGTTCTTC.

The chain links TRBV29-1 to TRBJ2-1; D is possibly TRBD2 (5 bases). This CDR3 has 14 residues. CDR1 SQVTM and CDR2 ANQGSEA come from the germline V gene. Trimming shortened V by 4 bases and J by 2 bases, and 12 bases separated the two germline ends. CDR3 sequence (DNA): TGCAGCGTTGGATTGGGAGCGCCCTACAATGAGCAGTTCTTC. Translating gives CSVGLGAPYNEQFF.

The chain couples TRBV7-2 to TRBJ2-7; TRBD2 matches at 10 bases. CDR3 size: 15 residues. From germline, CDR1 is SGHTA and CDR2 FQGNSA. The junction had 6 bases not matched to a gene; V was cut back by 2 bases and J by 5 bases. The CDR3 region has the DNA TGTGCCAGCAGCTTACGGAGCGGGAGGGACCACGAGCAGTACTTC. The encoded protein is CASSLRSGRDHEQYF.

This clone was picked up one time. The chain combines TRBV29-1 with TRBJ2-1, with D perhaps matching TRBD1 (6 bases). The CDR3 totals 15 residues. Germline V gene sequence: CDR1 SQVTM, CDR2 ANQGSEA. Trimming took off 1 base at V and 4 bases at J, with 14 bases between the two ends. The CDR3 DNA reads as TGCAGCGTTGAAGCTTCGGACAGTAAGTACAATGAGCAGTTCTTC. Translating it yields CSVEASDSKYNEQFF.

CDR3: CATRADGGAPNEQFF. In DNA form, the CDR3 reads TGTGCCACCAGAGCTGACGGGGGGGCCCCGAATGAGCAGTTCTTC. The V gene is TRBV10-3, the J gene TRBJ2-1, with 8 bases identical to TRBD2. The CDR3 is made up of 15 amino acids. The V and J ends lost 10 bases and 7 bases, in that order; junction bases with no gene match: 15. The V gene's germline CDR1 is ENHRY and CDR2 SYGVKD.

This chain uses TRBV6-5 with TRBJ1-2; D perhaps matches TRBD1 (6 bases). V was pared by 2 bases and J by 0 bases, with 13 bases between. Germline lookup yields CDR1 MNHEY and CDR2 SVGAGI. The CDR3 extends over 16 amino acids. CDR3 bases: TGTGCCAGCAGTTACGTCTTCAGGGGAGCTAACTATGGCTACACCTTC. Translated: CASSYVFRGANYGYTF.

The J gene is TRBJ2-6, the V gene TRBV15; possibly TRBD1 for D (5 bases). The germline V gene has CDR1 LNHNV and CDR2 YYDKDF (reference sequence). CDR3 length equals 17 residues. V lost 0 bases and J lost 4, with 13 bases in between. CDR3 nucleotide sequence: TGTGCCACCAGCAGAGATGGCGGCAGGGCCGGGGCCAACGTCCTGACTTTC. As protein: CATSRDGGRAGANVLTF.

The J gene is TRBJ2-5, the V gene TRBV19; TRBD2 matches at 13 bases. The CDR3 is 16 residues long. J lost 4 bases, V lost 5 bases, and 7 bases had no gene match. Germline lookup yields CDR1 LNHDA and CDR2 SQIVND (reference sequence). CDR3 DNA: TGTGCCAGTAGTTCAGGACTAGCGGGAGATAGAGAGACCCAGTACTTC. Its translation: CASSSGLAGDRETQYF.